The clone carrying this TCR beta chain was counted between two and nine times. Its antigen is currently unknown. V was pared by 3 bases and J by 7 bases, with 13 bases between. The CDR3 consists of 14 residues. The V gene's germline CDR1 is SGHTA and CDR2 FQGNSA. Arm-PCR of CDR3 regions and iRepertoire HTBI primers were the basis on which TCR beta libraries were built. One entry per CDR3 protein results from TCRdb running MiXCR on the multiplex PCR reads. In the table there are 450,000 or so distinct CDR3 sequences, about 22% of which are singletons. Regarding time point: persistent/refractory GD, antithyroid drugs over 5 years with positive TRAb. The TCR library used RNA extracted from PBMCs. This specimen comes from a study of regulatory T cells in long-lasting Graves disease. Overall study results and limits: The small sample size may have reduced accuracy.

The V and J genes are TRBV7-2 and TRBJ1-5; no clear D. The sequence derives from a female donor with Graves disease. The specimen comprised peripheral blood mononuclear cells (PBMCs), sampled when the disease was refractory, from a patient treated with antithyroid drugs. CDR3 nucleotides: TGTGCCAGCAGCTTGGGATCCTCGGGGCAGCCCCAGCATTTT. Translating it yields CASSLGSSGQPQHF.